These 10 T cell receptor beta chains originate from one sample sequenced in a study of control samples from healthy donors and cancer patients. Assay: immunoSEQ multiplex PCR; the TCRdb copy retains only in-frame clones and omits some. The sample carries some 140,000 clones, 90% to 95% recorded once. The sample consisted of blood. The receptors here all came from a man between 40 and 49 years old in good health.

This clone has a single count. The genes are TRBV27 and TRBJ1-2; 10 positions match TRBD1. This CDR3 is 15 amino acids long. Germline V gene data show CDR1 as MNHEY and CDR2 as SMNVEV (reference sequence). Trimming cost V 0 bases and J 8 bases; bases outside gene matches: 6. CDR3 in DNA: TGTGCCAGCAGTTTATCCGACAGGGGGCGGAAAGGCTACACCTTC. This sequence encodes CASSLSDRGRKGYTF.

This chain links TRBV5-1 with TRBJ1-2, with D possibly being TRBD1 (5 bases). The germline V gene has CDR1 SGHRS and CDR2 YFSETQ. The CDR3 is made up of 15 amino acids. With 2 bases removed from V and 4 bases from J, the gap between germline ends came to 15 bases. The CDR3 region has the DNA TGCGCCAGCAGCTTACTCGGAGGGGACCTCTATGGCTACACCTTC. Protein product: CASSLLGGDLYGYTF.

V usage is TRBV4-3 and J usage is TRBJ1-5; TRBD1 is a possible D gene (5 bases). This CDR3 has 17 amino acids. V was clipped by 0 bases and J by 3 bases, with 15 bases between them. CDR1 is LGHNA and CDR2 is YSLEER in the germline V gene. CDR3 amino acids: CASSQDYPGRNNQPQHF. The CDR3 nucleotides are TGCGCCAGCAGCCAAGATTATCCAGGGAGGAACAATCAGCCCCAGCATTTT.

The rearrangement joins TRBV7-9 to TRBJ1-1, with D hard to call. The germline V gene encodes CDR1 SEHNR and CDR2 FQNEAQ (reference sequence). This CDR3 comprises 14 residues. V lost 5 bases and J lost 3, with 13 bases in between. The CDR3 loop reads CASSQTRADTEAFF. Written as DNA, the CDR3 is TGTGCCAGCAGCCAGACAAGAGCGGACACTGAAGCTTTCTTT.

This sequence joins TRBV5-4 and TRBJ2-7; tentatively, D is TRBD1 or TRBD2 (5 bases each). Germline V lookup: CDR1 SGHNT, CDR2 YYREEE (reference sequence). The CDR3 runs to 13 residues. The ends were cut back, 7 bases at V and 3 bases at J, with 14 bases in the middle. CDR3 residues: CASSTGPYYEQYF. In DNA form, the CDR3 reads TGTGCCAGCTCCACGGGGCCCTACTACGAGCAGTACTTC.

This chain connects TRBV6-2 or TRBV6-3 to TRBJ1-5, with 7 bases identical to TRBD1. CDR3 length: 15 residues. Trimming removed 4 bases from V and 3 bases from J; junction bases left unmatched: 6. Germline CDR1 is MNHEY and CDR2 is SVGEGT. CDR3 DNA: TGTGCCAGCAGTTCCCTCGACAGGGCCAATCAGCCCCAGCATTTT. Protein product: CASSSLDRANQPQHF.

The CDR3 DNA reads as TGCAGCGTTGAGAGGGGGGTGGTCGGGGAGCTGTTTTTT. Translation: CSVERGVVGELFF. This chain connects TRBV29-1 to TRBJ2-2, with D perhaps TRBD1 or TRBD2 (6 bases each). The ends were cut back, 3 bases at V and 7 bases at J, with 12 bases in the middle. This CDR3 comprises 13 residues. The germline gives CDR1 SQVTM, CDR2 ANQGSEA.

This chain uses TRBV2 with TRBJ2-6; D gene ambiguous. The CDR3 has 12 residues. Germline V CDR1 and CDR2: SNHLY, FYNNEI. The V and J ends lost 7 bases and 0 bases respectively, with 1 base between them. This CDR3 is CASNSGANVLTF. CDR3 DNA sequence: TGTGCCAGCAACTCTGGGGCCAACGTCCTGACTTTC.

J is TRBJ1-2 and V is TRBV19; no clear D. With 6 bases removed from V and 5 bases from J, the gap between germline ends came to 13 bases. Germline values: CDR1 LNHDA, CDR2 SQIVND (reference sequence). The CDR3 loop spans 13 amino acids. The CDR3 loop is CASRNLERYGYTF. The CDR3 region has the DNA TGTGCCAGTAGGAACCTGGAGCGGTATGGCTACACCTTC.

This chain connects TRBV9 to TRBJ1-1, with TRBD1 as a possible D gene (5 bases). The CDR3 sequence is 13 residues long. The germline CDR1 and CDR2 sequences are SGDLS and YYNGEE. V lost 7 bases, J lost 3 bases, and 13 bases lay in between. Here the CDR3 reads CASGRGWDTEAFF. The CDR3 DNA follows: TGTGCCAGCGGAAGGGGATGGGACACTGAAGCTTTCTTT.